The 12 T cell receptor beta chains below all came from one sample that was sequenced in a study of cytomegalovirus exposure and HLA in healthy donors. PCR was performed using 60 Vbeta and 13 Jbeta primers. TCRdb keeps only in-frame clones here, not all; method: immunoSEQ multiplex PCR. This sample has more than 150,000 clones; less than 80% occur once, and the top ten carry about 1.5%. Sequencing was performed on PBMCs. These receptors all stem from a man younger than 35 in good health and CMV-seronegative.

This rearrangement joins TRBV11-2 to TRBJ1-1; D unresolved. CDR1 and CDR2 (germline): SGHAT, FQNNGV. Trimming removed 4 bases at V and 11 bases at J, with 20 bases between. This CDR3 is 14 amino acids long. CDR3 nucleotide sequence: TGTGCCAGCAGCTCCCCCCGGCTGGGCCAACGGGCTTTCTTT. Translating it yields CASSSPRLGQRAFF.

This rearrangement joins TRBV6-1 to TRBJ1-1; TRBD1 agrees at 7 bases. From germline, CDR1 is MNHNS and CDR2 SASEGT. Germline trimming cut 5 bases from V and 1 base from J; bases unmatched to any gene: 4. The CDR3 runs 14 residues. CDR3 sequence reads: CASSKGTENTEAFF. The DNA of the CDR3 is TGTGCCAGCAGTAAAGGGACAGAGAACACTGAAGCTTTCTTT.

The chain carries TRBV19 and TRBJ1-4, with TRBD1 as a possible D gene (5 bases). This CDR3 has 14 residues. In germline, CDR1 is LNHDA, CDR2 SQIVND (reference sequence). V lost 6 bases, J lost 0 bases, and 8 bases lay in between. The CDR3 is CASRDTSTNEKLFF. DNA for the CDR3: TGTGCCAGTAGGGACACCTCAACTAATGAAAAACTGTTTTTT.

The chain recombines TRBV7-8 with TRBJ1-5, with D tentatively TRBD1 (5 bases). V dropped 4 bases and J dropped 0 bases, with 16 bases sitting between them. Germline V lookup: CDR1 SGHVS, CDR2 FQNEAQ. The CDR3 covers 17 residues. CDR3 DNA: TGTGCCAGCAGCTCTTCGGGTCAGGGCATTAGCAATCAGCCCCAGCATTTT. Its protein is CASSSSGQGISNQPQHF.

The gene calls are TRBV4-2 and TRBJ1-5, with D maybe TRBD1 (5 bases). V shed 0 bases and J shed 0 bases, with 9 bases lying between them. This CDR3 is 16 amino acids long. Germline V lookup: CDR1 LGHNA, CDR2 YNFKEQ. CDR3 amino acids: CASSQDRAYSNQPQHF. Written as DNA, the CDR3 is TGTGCCAGCAGCCAAGACAGGGCCTATAGCAATCAGCCCCAGCATTTT.

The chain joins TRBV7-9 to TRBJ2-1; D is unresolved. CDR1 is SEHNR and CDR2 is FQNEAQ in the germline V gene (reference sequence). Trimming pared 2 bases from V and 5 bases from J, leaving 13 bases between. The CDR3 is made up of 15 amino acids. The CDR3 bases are TGTGCCAGCAGCTTAAGTGCGACAAGTAACAATGAGCAGTTCTTC. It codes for CASSLSATSNNEQFF.

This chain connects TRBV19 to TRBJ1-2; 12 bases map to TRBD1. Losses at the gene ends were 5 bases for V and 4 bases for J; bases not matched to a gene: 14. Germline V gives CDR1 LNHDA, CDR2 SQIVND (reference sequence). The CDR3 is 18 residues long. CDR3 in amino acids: CASSPRPGQGARGYGYTF. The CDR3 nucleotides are TGTGCCAGTAGTCCCCGGCCGGGACAGGGGGCGCGAGGCTATGGCTACACCTTC.

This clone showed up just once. CDR3 bases: TGTGCCATCAGAGCCGGACAGGGAACCTACGAGCAGTACTTC. Translated: CAIRAGQGTYEQYF. The chain has TRBV10-3 and TRBJ2-5, with 8 positions matching TRBD1. Near its end, the DNA agrees better with TRBJ2-7, so the J call may be wrong. Germline loops: CDR1 ENHRY, CDR2 SYGVKD. This CDR3 is 14 amino acids long.

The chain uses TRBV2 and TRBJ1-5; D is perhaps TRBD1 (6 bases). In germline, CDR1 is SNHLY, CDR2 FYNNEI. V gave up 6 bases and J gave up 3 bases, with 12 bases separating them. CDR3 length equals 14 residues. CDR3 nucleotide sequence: TGTGCCAGCAGACTGGACAGAAACAATCAGCCCCAGCATTTT. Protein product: CASRLDRNNQPQHF. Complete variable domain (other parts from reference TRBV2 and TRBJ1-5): EPEVTQTPSHQVTQMGQEVILRCVPISNHLYFYWYRQILGQKVEFLVSFYNNEISEKSEIFDDQFSVERPDGSNFTLKIRSTKLEDSAMYFCASRLDRNNQPQHFGDGTRLSIL.

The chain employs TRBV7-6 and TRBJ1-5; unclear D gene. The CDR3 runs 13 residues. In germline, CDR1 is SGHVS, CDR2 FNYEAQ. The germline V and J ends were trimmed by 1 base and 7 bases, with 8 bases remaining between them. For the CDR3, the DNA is TGTGCCAGCAGCTTAGATGAACTCCAGCCCCAGCATTTT. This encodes CASSLDELQPQHF.

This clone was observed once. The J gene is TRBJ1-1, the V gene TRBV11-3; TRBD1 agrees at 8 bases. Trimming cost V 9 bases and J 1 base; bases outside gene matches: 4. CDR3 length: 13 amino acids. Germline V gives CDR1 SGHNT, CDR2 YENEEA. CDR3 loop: CASPGTGNTEAFF. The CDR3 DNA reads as TGTGCCAGTCCCGGGACAGGGAACACTGAAGCTTTCTTT. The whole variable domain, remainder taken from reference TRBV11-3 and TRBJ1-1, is EAGVVQSPRYKIIEKKQPVAFWCNPISGHNTLYWYLQNLGQGPELLIRYENEEAVDDSQLPKDRFSAERLKGVDSTLKIQPAELGDSAVYLCASPGTGNTEAFFGQGTRLTVV.

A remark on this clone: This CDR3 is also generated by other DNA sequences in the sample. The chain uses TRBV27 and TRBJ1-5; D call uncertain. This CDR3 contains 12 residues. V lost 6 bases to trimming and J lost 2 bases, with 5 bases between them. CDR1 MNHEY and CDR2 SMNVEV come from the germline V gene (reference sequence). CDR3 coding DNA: TGTGCCAGCAGGCAGGGCAATCAGCCCCAGCATTTT. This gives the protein CASRQGNQPQHF.